Here is one T cell receptor (beta chain) with its context. Antigen unknown. Though nominally healthy at sampling, donors likely had unrecorded immune exposures. The record originates from a study of cytomegalovirus exposure and HLA in healthy donors. About the study: Early released data comprised tens of millions of unique TCRs from HLA-typed donors. Findings and caveats of the study: Sequencing likely caused a cluster of highly shared sequence variants. Across donors, most TCRs were seen rarely, yet some public ones were widespread.

There are 18 residues in the CDR3. The V gene end was trimmed by 4 bases and the J gene end by 1 base; junction bases not matched to a gene: 11. Germline CDR1 reads ENHRY; CDR2 reads SYGVKD. The study ran its PCR with 60 Vbeta and 13 Jbeta primers. Clones were sequenced by immunoSEQ multiplex PCR, and TCRdb holds only the in-frame ones, with some missing. The sample contains approximately 100,000 clones, roughly 82% of which appear only once. The sequence derives from a man in his forties in good health and CMV-seropositive. This chain connects TRBV10-3 to TRBJ1-3, with TRBD1 matching over 9 bases. The sample consisted of PBMCs. The CDR3 nucleotides read TGTGCCATCAGTGGATCCCCGGGACAGGGAGAATCTGGAAACACCATATATTTT. Protein product: CAISGSPGQGESGNTIYF.